The 10 T cell receptor beta chains below all came from one sample that was sequenced in a study of blood T cell repertoires in COVID-19. Some clones are missing from TCRdb's copy, which holds only in-frame ones; the method was immunoSEQ multiplex PCR. In the table there are approximately 110,000 clones, approximately 90% of which are singletons. The sequenced sample was peripheral blood. The origin of the receptors is a human donor in a cohort sampled during active COVID-19.

The gene calls are TRBV5-4 and TRBJ2-1; a possible D gene is TRBD2 (6 bases). Trimming removed 0 bases from V and 9 bases from J, with 16 bases in between. This CDR3 is built from 15 residues. Germline V CDR1 and CDR2: SGHNT, YYREEE (reference sequence). In nucleotides, the CDR3 is TGTGCCAGCAGCTTGGACAGTGGGGAGGCCCGTGAGCAGTTCTTC. The encoded protein is CASSLDSGEAREQFF.

The chain joins TRBV6-6 to TRBJ2-4, with D possibly TRBD2 on 5 matching bases. CDR3 length: 14 amino acids. V lost 8 bases and J 3 bases, leaving 14 bases between the germline ends. From germline, CDR1 is MNHNY and CDR2 SVGAGI (reference sequence). CDR3 coding DNA: TGTGCCAGCTGTTCGGGAACGCACAAAAACATTCAGTACTTC. The encoded protein is CASCSGTHKNIQYF.

J is TRBJ1-2 and V is TRBV12-3 or TRBV12-4, with TRBD1 as a possible D gene (6 bases). This CDR3 contains 13 residues. Trimming removed 6 bases at V and 2 bases at J, with 10 bases between. Written as DNA, the CDR3 is TGTGCCAGCAGCCTGGACAGCAACTATGGCTACACCTTC. This sequence encodes CASSLDSNYGYTF.

The CDR3 loop reads CASSGGGLAEAYEQYF. The CDR3 DNA reads TGCGCCAGCAGCGGCGGGGGACTAGCGGAGGCCTACGAGCAGTACTTC. The chain has TRBV5-1 and TRBJ2-7; 11 bases are a match to TRBD2. This CDR3 spans 16 amino acids. Germline loops: CDR1 SGHRS, CDR2 YFSETQ. The junction had 8 bases not matched to a gene; V was cut back by 4 bases and J by 2 bases. Variable domain in full (rest from reference TRBV5-1 and TRBJ2-7): KAGVTQTPRYLIKTRGQQVTLSCSPISGHRSVSWYQQTPGQGLQFLFEYFSETQRNKGNFPGRFSGRQFSNSRSEMNVSTLELGDSALYLCASSGGGLAEAYEQYFGPGTRLTVT.

This chain joins TRBV27 and TRBJ2-1, with 11 bases matching TRBD2. CDR1 is MNHEY and CDR2 is SMNVEV in the germline V gene (reference sequence). The V segment lost 2 bases and the J segment 5 bases; nucleotides outside the gene matches: 8. The CDR3 totals 17 residues. The CDR3 loop is CASSLRATSGRNNEQFF. In nucleotides, the CDR3 is TGTGCCAGCAGTTTAAGGGCCACTAGCGGGAGAAACAATGAGCAGTTCTTC.

The chain joins TRBV4-3 to TRBJ2-7; 7 bases line up with TRBD2. Germline lookup yields CDR1 LGHNA and CDR2 YSLEER. Trimming removed 4 bases from V and 0 bases from J; junction bases left unmatched: 6. CDR3 length: 15 amino acids. This chain's CDR3 is CASSLYGGSSYEQYF. The CDR3 bases are TGCGCCAGCAGCCTCTACGGCGGGAGCTCCTACGAGCAGTACTTC.

J is TRBJ2-1 and V is TRBV6-5; D remains unclear. V was trimmed by 0 bases and J by 6 bases, leaving 3 bases between them. This CDR3 comprises 12 residues. Germline V gives CDR1 MNHEY, CDR2 SVGAGI. CDR3: CASSYSGNEQFF. CDR3 bases: TGTGCCAGCAGTTACTCCGGCAATGAGCAGTTCTTC.

The chain employs TRBV18 and TRBJ1-6; possible D gene TRBD1, 5 bases. Germline CDR1 reads KGHSH; CDR2 reads LQKENI. V gave up 2 bases and J gave up 0 bases, with 8 bases separating them. This CDR3 is 16 amino acids long. The CDR3 reads CASSPGGTSYNSPLHF. The CDR3 DNA reads as TGTGCCAGCTCACCAGGGGGGACCTCCTATAATTCACCCCTCCACTTT.

The genes are TRBV6-5 and TRBJ2-5; 8 positions agree with TRBD2. CDR3 length equals 15 residues. Germline assignment: CDR1 MNHEY and CDR2 SVGAGI. Unmatched junction bases numbered 7, after V lost 2 bases and J lost 5 bases. The CDR3 sequence: CASSYGAGVGETQYF. In DNA, the CDR3 is TGTGCCAGCAGTTACGGAGCGGGAGTCGGGGAGACCCAGTACTTC.

The chain combines TRBV7-9 with TRBJ1-2, with D tentatively TRBD1 (6 bases). Germline V gives CDR1 SEHNR, CDR2 FQNEAQ (reference sequence). CDR3 size: 13 residues. The germline V and J ends were trimmed by 1 base and 8 bases, with 11 bases remaining between them. CDR3 residues: CASSLVQGGGYTF. In nucleotides, the CDR3 is TGTGCCAGCAGCTTAGTACAGGGTGGCGGCTACACCTTC.